The 20 T cell receptor beta chains reported below all come from one sample, sequenced in a study of T-cell memory formation after mild COVID-19. A single record per CDR3 protein comes from TCRdb applying MiXCR to the 5' RACE reads. The sample lists roughly 220,000 distinct CDR3 sequences, approximately 10% seen once, with around 3.3% in the top ten. The specimen was PBMCs or a T cell subset sorted from them (not recorded which). The source is a man between 18 and 29 years old who had mild COVID-19 (a few samples of this study predate the infection). Cell type and time point are not known.

The chain links TRBV11-2 to TRBJ2-1, with a tentative D call TRBD2 (5 bases). The ends were cut back, 3 bases at V and 6 bases at J, with 12 bases in the middle. The germline V gene encodes CDR1 SGHAT and CDR2 FQNNGV. This CDR3 has 14 residues. CDR3 loop: CASSLPGRRNEQFF. As DNA, the CDR3 is TGTGCCAGCAGCTTGCCGGGAAGGCGCAATGAGCAGTTCTTC.

There are many counts of this clonotype. This chain uses TRBV12-3 or TRBV12-4 with TRBJ2-5; D is perhaps TRBD1 or TRBD2 (5 bases each). Trimming took off 5 bases at V and 5 bases at J, with 12 bases between the two ends. The CDR3 spans 13 residues. Here the CDR3 DNA reads TGTGCCAGCAGTCCCCCGGGGACGGAGACCCAGTACTTC. It yields the protein CASSPPGTETQYF.

The table lists this clonotype with a few counts. The rearrangement uses TRBV9 and TRBJ2-1, with D perhaps TRBD2 (6 bases). The CDR3 has 15 amino acids. The ends were cut back, 4 bases at V and 2 bases at J, with 13 bases in the middle. Germline loops: CDR1 SGDLS, CDR2 YYNGEE. The CDR3 nucleotides read TGTGCCAGCAGCTCCAGCTTAGCGGCCTACAATGAGCAGTTCTTC. This encodes CASSSSLAAYNEQFF.

Many counts were recorded for this clonotype. The junction departs from germline at one end; a sequencing error may be responsible. The rearrangement uses TRBV5-1 and TRBJ2-6, with no clear D. CDR1 and CDR2 from the germline V gene are SGHRS and YFSETQ. The CDR3 has 14 residues. The CDR3 spells CASSLGAGANVLTF. Here the CDR3 DNA reads TGTGCCAGCAGCCTAGGTGCTGGGGCCAACGTCCTGACTTTC.

V gene TRBV7-2 combines with J gene TRBJ2-1, with 13 bases that match TRBD2. The germline V gene encodes CDR1 SGHTA and CDR2 FQGNSA. V was pared by 7 bases and J by 5 bases, with 8 bases of the junction left unmatched. The CDR3 is 16 residues long. CDR3 sequence reads: CASTRLAGGPHNEQFF. The CDR3 coding sequence is TGTGCCAGCACCAGACTAGCGGGGGGACCCCACAATGAGCAGTTCTTC.

This clonotype was seen only a few times. The chain carries TRBV20-1 and TRBJ2-2, with 7 nucleotides matching TRBD1. V was clipped by 3 bases and J by 1 base; unmatched bases: 5. CDR3 length: 15 residues. From germline, CDR1 is DFQATT and CDR2 SNEGSKA (reference sequence). The CDR3: CSARRRDRNTGELFF. In nucleotides, the CDR3 is TGCAGTGCTAGGCGCCGGGACAGGAACACCGGGGAGCTGTTTTTT.

There are a few counts of this clonotype. The V gene is TRBV5-1, the J gene TRBJ1-1, with unresolved D. Germline V gene lookup returns CDR1 SGHRS and CDR2 YFSETQ. The CDR3 runs to 14 residues. Trimming took 1 base from V and 4 from J, leaving 11 bases between them. CDR3 sequence: CASSLKGEGTEAFF. CDR3 coding DNA: TGCGCCAGCAGCTTGAAGGGTGAGGGCACTGAAGCTTTCTTT.

V usage is TRBV7-2 and J usage is TRBJ1-1, with a tentative D call TRBD1 (5 bases). V lost 5 bases and J lost 0, with 13 bases in between. CDR1 SGHTA and CDR2 FQGNSA come from the germline V gene. The CDR3 consists of 15 residues. CDR3: CASSPKGLMNTEAFF. The DNA for the CDR3 is TGTGCCAGCAGCCCAAAGGGACTTATGAACACTGAAGCTTTCTTT.

This clonotype showed up just a few times. This sequence joins TRBV4-2 and TRBJ2-3; D gene uncertain. The CDR3 loop spans 13 amino acids. Germline CDR1 and CDR2: LGHNA and YNFKEQ. V lost 4 bases and J 4 bases, leaving 9 bases between the germline ends. CDR3 sequence: CASSPLGPDTQYF. CDR3 DNA sequence: TGTGCCAGCAGCCCCCTGGGCCCAGATACGCAGTATTTT.

This clonotype was seen a few times. The V call is TRBV7-2, the J call TRBJ1-1, with 7 bases identical to TRBD1. Germline lookup yields CDR1 SGHTA and CDR2 FQGNSA. This CDR3 comprises 15 residues. V was clipped by 6 bases and J by 0 bases; unmatched bases: 7. This CDR3 reads CASRRDRQMNTEAFF. The DNA for the CDR3 is TGTGCCAGCAGAAGGGACAGACAAATGAACACTGAAGCTTTCTTT. Supplemented by reference TRBV7-2 and TRBJ1-1, the full variable domain reads GAGVSQSPSNKVTEKGKDVELRCDPISGHTALYWYRQSLGQGLEFLIYFQGNSAPDKSGLPSDRFSAERTGGSVSTLTIQRTQQEDSAVYLCASRRDRQMNTEAFFGQGTRLTVV.

V gene TRBV12-3 or TRBV12-4 combines with J gene TRBJ1-2; 7 bases are shared with TRBD1. The CDR3 spans 13 residues. Trimming at V came to 5 bases and at J to 5 bases, leaving 5 bases not matched to a gene. In nucleotides, the CDR3 is TGTGCCAGCAGTCCTACAGGGGAATATGGCTACACCTTC. Translating it yields CASSPTGEYGYTF.

This clonotype was seen only a few times. The chain joins TRBV5-6 to TRBJ1-5; no clear D. V gave up 4 bases and J gave up 5 bases, with 16 bases separating them. The CDR3 runs to 15 residues. CDR1 and CDR2 (germline): SGHDT, YYEEEE. The CDR3: CASSLRARFHQPQHF. CDR3 DNA: TGTGCCAGCAGCCTTAGGGCCCGGTTTCATCAGCCCCAGCATTTT.

The genes are TRBV2 and TRBJ1-5; no reliable D call. The CDR3 contains 16 residues. V shed 8 bases and J shed 2 bases, with 19 bases lying between them. The germline CDR1 and CDR2 sequences are SNHLY and FYNNEI. The CDR3 DNA reads as TGTGCCAGCTCGGACGGCTACAAAAGGGGCAATCAGCCCCAGCATTTT. This gives the protein CASSDGYKRGNQPQHF.

This clonotype was picked up a small number of times. The CDR3 loop is CAIRQTGPLDTQYF. The CDR3 DNA follows: TGTGCCATCAGACAGACAGGGCCGTTAGATACGCAGTATTTT. This chain uses TRBV10-3 with TRBJ2-3; 7 positions match TRBD1. This CDR3 has 14 residues. The trim removed 6 bases at V and 5 bases at J, leaving 8 bases unmatched. CDR1 ENHRY and CDR2 SYGVKD come from the germline V gene.

The CDR3 DNA follows: TGTGCCAGCAGTTTGGTTCGACTCGATACTTGGGGGGCTGAAGCTTTCTTT. Translation gives CASSLVRLDTWGAEAFF. The chain joins TRBV27 to TRBJ1-1; tentatively, D is TRBD1 (5 bases). The ends were cut back, 3 bases at V and 6 bases at J, with 23 bases in the middle. Germline CDR1 MNHEY, CDR2 SMNVEV (reference sequence). The length of the CDR3 is 17 residues.

This clonotype has more than one count but fewer than ten. CDR3 region: CASSYSFQGQGSYEQYF. The CDR3 DNA follows: TGTGCCAGCAGTTACTCCTTCCAAGGACAGGGTAGCTACGAGCAGTACTTC. This chain uses TRBV6-6 with TRBJ2-7, with 8 bases lining up with TRBD1. The CDR3 is 17 residues long. Germline V gives CDR1 MNHNY, CDR2 SVGAGI (reference sequence). After removal of 0 bases from V and 3 bases from J, the junction contained 10 bases not matched to a gene.

CDR3 coding DNA: TGTGCCAGCAGTTCATCAGGATCCAACTATGGCTACACCTTC. The encoded protein is CASSSSGSNYGYTF. The chain combines TRBV12-3 or TRBV12-4 with TRBJ1-2, with D unclear. Trimming removed 4 bases at V and 2 bases at J, with 11 bases between. The CDR3 consists of 14 residues.

The chain carries TRBV7-2 and TRBJ2-2; TRBD1 might be the D (5 bases). V lost 7 bases and J lost 7, with 19 bases in between. The CDR3 spans 15 residues. Germline CDR1 reads SGHTA; CDR2 reads FQGNSA. Written as DNA, the CDR3 is TGTGCCAGCATTCCTCAGGGATATTATGGCGGGGAGCTGTTTTTT. Translated: CASIPQGYYGGELFF.

This chain links TRBV10-3 with TRBJ2-1; TRBD1 might be the D (5 bases). Germline V gene data show CDR1 as ENHRY and CDR2 as SYGVKD. The CDR3 spans 13 residues. V dropped 3 bases and J dropped 10 bases, with 13 bases sitting between them. In DNA, the CDR3 is TGTGCCATCAGTGAAGGGATGAAGGGGGAGCAGTTCTTC. Amino acid sequence: CAISEGMKGEQFF.

This clonotype was observed many times. The V and J genes are TRBV7-2 and TRBJ2-7; TRBD2 might be the D (6 bases). Trimming stripped 1 base from V and 0 bases from J, with 7 bases between. From germline, CDR1 is SGHTA and CDR2 FQGNSA. The CDR3 extends over 14 amino acids. The CDR3 loop is CASSLGGNSYEQYF. For the CDR3, the DNA is TGTGCCAGCAGCTTAGGCGGGAACTCCTACGAGCAGTACTTC.